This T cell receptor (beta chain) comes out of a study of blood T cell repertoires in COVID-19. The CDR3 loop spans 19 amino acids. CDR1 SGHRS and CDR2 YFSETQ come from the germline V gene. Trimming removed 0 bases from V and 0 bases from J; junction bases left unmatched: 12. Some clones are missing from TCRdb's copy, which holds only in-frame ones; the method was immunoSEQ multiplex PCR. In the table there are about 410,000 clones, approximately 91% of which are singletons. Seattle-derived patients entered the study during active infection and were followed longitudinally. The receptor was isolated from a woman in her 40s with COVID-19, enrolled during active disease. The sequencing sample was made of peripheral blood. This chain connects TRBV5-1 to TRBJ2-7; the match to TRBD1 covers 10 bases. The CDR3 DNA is TGCGCCAGCAGCTTGGGGACAGGGGGTTCCTTAAGCCCCTCCTACGAGCAGTACTTC. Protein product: CASSLGTGGSLSPSYEQYF.